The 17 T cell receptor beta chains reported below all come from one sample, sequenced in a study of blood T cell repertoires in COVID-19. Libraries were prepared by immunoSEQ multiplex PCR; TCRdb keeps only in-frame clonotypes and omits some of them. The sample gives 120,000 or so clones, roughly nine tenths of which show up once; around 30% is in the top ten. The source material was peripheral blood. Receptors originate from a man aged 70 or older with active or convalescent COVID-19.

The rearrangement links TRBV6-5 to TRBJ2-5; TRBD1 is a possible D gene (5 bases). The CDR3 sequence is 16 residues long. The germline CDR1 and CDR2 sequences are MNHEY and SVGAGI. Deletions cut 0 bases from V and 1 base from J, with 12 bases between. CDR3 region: CASSYSGLDSQETQYF. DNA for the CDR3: TGTGCCAGCAGTTACTCAGGTCTCGACAGCCAAGAGACCCAGTACTTC.

CDR3 residues: CAISETHRRGAHTDTQYF. DNA for the CDR3: TGTGCCATCAGTGAGACGCACAGGCGGGGGGCGCACACAGATACGCAGTATTTT. V and J are TRBV10-3 and TRBJ2-3; 8 bases are shared with TRBD2. CDR3 length equals 18 residues. Germline V gene lookup returns CDR1 ENHRY and CDR2 SYGVKD. With 2 bases clipped from V and 2 bases from J, the junction kept 12 bases outside the gene matches.

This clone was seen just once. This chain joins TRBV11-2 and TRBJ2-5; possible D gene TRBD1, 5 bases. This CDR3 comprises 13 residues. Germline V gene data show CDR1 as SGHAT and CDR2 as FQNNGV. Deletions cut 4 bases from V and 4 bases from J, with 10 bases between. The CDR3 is CASSSGHRETQYF. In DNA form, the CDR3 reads TGTGCCAGCAGCTCCGGACATCGAGAGACCCAGTACTTC.

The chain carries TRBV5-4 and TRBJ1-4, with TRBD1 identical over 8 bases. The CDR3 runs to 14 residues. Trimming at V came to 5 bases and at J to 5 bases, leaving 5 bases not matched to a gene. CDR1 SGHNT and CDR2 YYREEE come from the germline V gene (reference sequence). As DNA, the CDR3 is TGTGCCAGCAGACCACAGGGGGGAAATGAAAAACTGTTTTTT. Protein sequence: CASRPQGGNEKLFF.

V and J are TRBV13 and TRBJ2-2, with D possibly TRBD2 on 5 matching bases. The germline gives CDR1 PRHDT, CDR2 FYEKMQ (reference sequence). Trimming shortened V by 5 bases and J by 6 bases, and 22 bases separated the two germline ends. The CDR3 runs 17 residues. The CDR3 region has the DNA TGTGCCAGCAGCCTCCTGACTACGGTGGGGTTCGCCGGGGAGCTGTTTTTT. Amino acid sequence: CASSLLTTVGFAGELFF.

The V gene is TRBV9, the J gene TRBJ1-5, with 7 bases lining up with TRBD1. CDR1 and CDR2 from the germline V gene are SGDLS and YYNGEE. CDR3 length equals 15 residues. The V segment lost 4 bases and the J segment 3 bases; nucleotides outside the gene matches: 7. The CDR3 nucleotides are TGTGCCAGCAGCCAGGGGGGACAGTACAATCAGCCCCAGCATTTT. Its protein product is CASSQGGQYNQPQHF.

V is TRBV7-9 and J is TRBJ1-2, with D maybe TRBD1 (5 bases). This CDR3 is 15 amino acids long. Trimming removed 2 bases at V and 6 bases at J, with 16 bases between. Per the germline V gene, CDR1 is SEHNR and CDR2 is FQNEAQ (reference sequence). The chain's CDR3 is CASSLNAGQTDGYTF. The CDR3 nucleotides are TGTGCCAGCAGCTTAAATGCAGGGCAGACGGATGGCTACACCTTC.

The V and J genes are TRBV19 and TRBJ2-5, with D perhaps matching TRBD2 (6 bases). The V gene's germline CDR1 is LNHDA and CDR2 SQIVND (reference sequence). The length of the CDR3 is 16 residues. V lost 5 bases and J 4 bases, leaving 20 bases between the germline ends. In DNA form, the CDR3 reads TGTGCCAGTAGTGCGGGGCGGACTCTACTTAGAGAGACCCAGTACTTC. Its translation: CASSAGRTLLRETQYF.

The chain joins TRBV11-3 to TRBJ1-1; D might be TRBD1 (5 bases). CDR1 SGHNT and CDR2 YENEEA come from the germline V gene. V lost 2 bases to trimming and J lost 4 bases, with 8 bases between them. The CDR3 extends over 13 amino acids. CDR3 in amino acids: CASSLNTGTEAFF. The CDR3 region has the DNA TGTGCCAGCAGCTTAAATACAGGCACTGAAGCTTTCTTT.

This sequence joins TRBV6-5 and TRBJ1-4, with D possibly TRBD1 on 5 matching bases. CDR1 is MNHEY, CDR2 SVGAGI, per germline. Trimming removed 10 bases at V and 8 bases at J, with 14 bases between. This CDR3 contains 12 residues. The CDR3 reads CATSGTLEKLFF. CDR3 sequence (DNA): TGTGCCACCAGCGGGACTCTCGAAAAACTGTTTTTT.

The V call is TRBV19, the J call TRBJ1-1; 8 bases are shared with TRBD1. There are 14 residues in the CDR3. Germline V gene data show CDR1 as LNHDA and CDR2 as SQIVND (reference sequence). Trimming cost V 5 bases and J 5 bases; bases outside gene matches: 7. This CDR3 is CASSPQGARTEAFF. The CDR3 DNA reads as TGTGCCAGTAGTCCTCAGGGGGCACGGACTGAAGCTTTCTTT.

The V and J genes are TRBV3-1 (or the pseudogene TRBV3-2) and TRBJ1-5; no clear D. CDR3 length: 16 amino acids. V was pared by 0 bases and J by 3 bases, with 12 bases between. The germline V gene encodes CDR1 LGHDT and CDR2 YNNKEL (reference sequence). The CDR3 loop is CASSQDGEGTNQPQHF. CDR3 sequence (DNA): TGTGCCAGCAGCCAAGATGGCGAGGGTACCAATCAGCCCCAGCATTTT.

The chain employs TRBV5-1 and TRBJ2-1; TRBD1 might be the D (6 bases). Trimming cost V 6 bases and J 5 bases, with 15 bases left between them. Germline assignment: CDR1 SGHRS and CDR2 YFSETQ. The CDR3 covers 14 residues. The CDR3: CASNPDWGHNEQFF. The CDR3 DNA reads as TGCGCCAGCAACCCCGACTGGGGGCACAATGAGCAGTTCTTC.

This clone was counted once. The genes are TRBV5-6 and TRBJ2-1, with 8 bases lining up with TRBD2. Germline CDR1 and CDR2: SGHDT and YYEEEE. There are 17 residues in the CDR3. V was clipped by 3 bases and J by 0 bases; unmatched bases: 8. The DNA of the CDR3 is TGTGCCAGCAGCTCCGGACTAGCCTCGAGCTCCTACAATGAGCAGTTCTTC. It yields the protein CASSSGLASSSYNEQFF.

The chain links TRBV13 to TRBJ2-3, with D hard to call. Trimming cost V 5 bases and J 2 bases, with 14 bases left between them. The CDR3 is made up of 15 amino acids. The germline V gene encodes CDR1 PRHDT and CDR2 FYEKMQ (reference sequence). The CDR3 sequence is CASSHGGGNTDTQYF. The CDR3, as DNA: TGTGCCAGCAGCCATGGTGGCGGAAACACAGATACGCAGTATTTT.

CDR3 region: CAISGTGDQRGYTF. The CDR3 coding sequence is TGTGCCATCAGTGGGACAGGGGATCAACGGGGCTACACCTTC. The chain combines TRBV10-3 with TRBJ1-2, with TRBD1 matching 9 bases. V lost 4 bases and J lost 8; bases outside the gene matches: 8. Germline assignment: CDR1 ENHRY and CDR2 SYGVKD. The CDR3 is 14 amino acids.

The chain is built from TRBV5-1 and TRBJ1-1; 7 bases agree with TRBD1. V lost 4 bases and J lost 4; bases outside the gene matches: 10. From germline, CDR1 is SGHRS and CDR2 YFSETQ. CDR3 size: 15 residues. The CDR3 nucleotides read TGCGCCAGCAGCGTCGGGACAGCTGATGCCACTGAAGCTTTCTTT. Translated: CASSVGTADATEAFF.